The sequence of this T cell receptor beta chain was determined in a study of vaccination effects on CD4 cells after COVID-19. The repertoire was sequenced with immunoSEQ multiplex PCR; TCRdb's copy has only in-frame clones and lacks some. Of 66,000 or so clones in the sample, less than 85% were seen once. With more than nine days of culture completed, CD4+ T cells were isolated. Each participant received a vaccine that was either BNT162b2 or mRNA-1273, given as two doses. Germline assignment: CDR1 SGHRS and CDR2 YFSETQ. Trimming left V 4 bases short and J 5 bases short, with 12 bases between. This CDR3 contains 13 residues. Details on this clone: Its specificity is unknown.

The genes are TRBV5-1 and TRBJ1-1; D not certain. This TCR derives from a human donor who received a COVID-19 vaccine. The sample consisted of CD4+ T cells from PBMCs cultured without peptide, taken after COVID-19 vaccination. CDR3 loop: CASSPPWGTEAFF. CDR3 DNA sequence: TGCGCCAGCAGCCCGCCGTGGGGAACTGAAGCTTTCTTT.